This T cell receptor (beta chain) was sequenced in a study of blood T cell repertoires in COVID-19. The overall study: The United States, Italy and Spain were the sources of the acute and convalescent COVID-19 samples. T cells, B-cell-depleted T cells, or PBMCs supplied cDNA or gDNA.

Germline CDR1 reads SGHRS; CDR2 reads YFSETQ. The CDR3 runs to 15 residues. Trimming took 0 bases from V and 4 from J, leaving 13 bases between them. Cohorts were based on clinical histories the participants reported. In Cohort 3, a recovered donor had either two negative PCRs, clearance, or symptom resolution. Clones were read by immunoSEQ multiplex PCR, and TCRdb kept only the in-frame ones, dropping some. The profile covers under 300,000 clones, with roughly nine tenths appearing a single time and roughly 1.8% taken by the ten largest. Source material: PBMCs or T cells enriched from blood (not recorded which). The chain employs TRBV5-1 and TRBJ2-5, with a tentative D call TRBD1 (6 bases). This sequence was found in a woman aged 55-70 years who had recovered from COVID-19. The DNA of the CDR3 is TGCGCCAGCAGCTTGGCTCGCAGGGGTGGAGAGACCCAGTACTTC. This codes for CASSLARRGGETQYF.